The 4 T cell receptor beta chains below all came from one sample that was sequenced in a study of cytomegalovirus exposure and HLA in healthy donors (dated by TCRdb to the late 2010s). Libraries were made using the immunoSEQ multiplex PCR assay. Imported from immuneACCESS, the table was reduced by TCRdb to in-frame sequences with V and J called. These copies leave out some clones; in studies compared against another copy, an unresolved V gene accounts for under half, and the cause of the remainder is not known. The sample table holds 250,000 or so clones, of which 90% were seen once. Jointly, the top ten make up 0.35% to 0.45% of the sample. Sequencing input: PBMCs. The receptors stem from a woman aged 18-29 years in good health and CMV-seronegative.

The rearrangement joins TRBV15 to TRBJ1-5; a weak D match, TRBD1 (5 bases). Germline CDR1 and CDR2: LNHNV and YYDKDF (reference sequence). With 3 bases removed from V and 1 base from J, the gap between germline ends came to 16 bases. CDR3 length: 17 residues. The CDR3 loop reads CATSRDKGGKSNQPQHF. The CDR3 DNA follows: TGTGCCACCAGCAGGGACAAGGGCGGGAAGAGCAATCAGCCCCAGCATTTT. Complete variable domain (other parts from reference TRBV15 and TRBJ1-5): DAMVIQNPRYQVTQFGKPVTLSCSQTLNHNVMYWYQQKSSQAPKLLFHYYDKDFNNEADTPDNFQSRRPNTSFCFLDIRSPGLGDTAMYLCATSRDKGGKSNQPQHFGDGTRLSIL.

V and J are TRBV6-4 and TRBJ1-2; possibly TRBD1 for D (6 bases). Germline assignment: CDR1 MRHNA and CDR2 SNTAGT. Between the trimmed V and J ends, which lost 0 bases and 8 bases, there was a span of 10 bases. The CDR3 covers 13 residues. CDR3 protein: CASSDSRGGGYTF. The CDR3 nucleotides are TGTGCCAGCAGTGACTCCAGGGGTGGGGGCTACACCTTC.

The chain links TRBV10-3 to TRBJ1-4, with TRBD1 matching over 8 bases. The CDR3 has 15 amino acids. With 4 bases clipped from V and 6 bases from J, the junction kept 7 bases outside the gene matches. The V gene's germline CDR1 is ENHRY and CDR2 SYGVKD. CDR3 DNA sequence: TGTGCCATCAGTGGGGGGACAGGAGGAGATGAAAAACTGTTTTTT. Protein product: CAISGGTGGDEKLFF.

The chain links TRBV10-3 to TRBJ1-1, with 8 bases fitting TRBD1. V dropped 6 bases and J dropped 4; count of bases not matched to a gene: 4. Germline values: CDR1 ENHRY, CDR2 SYGVKD. The CDR3 covers 13 residues. CDR3 residues: CAIRDREGTEAFF. CDR3 bases: TGTGCCATCAGGGACAGGGAGGGCACTGAAGCTTTCTTT.